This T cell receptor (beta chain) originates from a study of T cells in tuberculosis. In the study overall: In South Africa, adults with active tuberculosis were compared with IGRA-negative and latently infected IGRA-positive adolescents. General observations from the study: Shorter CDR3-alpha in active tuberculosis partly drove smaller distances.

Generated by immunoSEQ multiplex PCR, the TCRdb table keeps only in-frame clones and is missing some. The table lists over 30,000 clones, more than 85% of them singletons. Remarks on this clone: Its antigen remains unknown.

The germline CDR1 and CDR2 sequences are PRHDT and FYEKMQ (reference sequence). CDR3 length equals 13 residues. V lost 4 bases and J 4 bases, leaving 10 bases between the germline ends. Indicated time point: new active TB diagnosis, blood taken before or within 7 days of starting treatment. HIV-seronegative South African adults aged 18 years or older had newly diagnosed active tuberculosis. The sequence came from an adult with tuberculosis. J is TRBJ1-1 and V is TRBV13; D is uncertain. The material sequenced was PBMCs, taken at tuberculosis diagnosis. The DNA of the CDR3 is TGTGCCAGCAGCTCCGCCCCGGGCACTGAAGCTTTCTTT. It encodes CASSSAPGTEAFF.